This T cell receptor (beta chain) was recorded in a study of T cell clones after liver transplantation (dated by TCRdb to the late 2010s). Regarding the complete study: The samples were obtained from ITN030ST, a randomized trial that attempted immunosuppression withdrawal within 2 years after liver transplantation. Of the 8 liver transplant recipients making up the studied cohort, 3 were classified as tolerant and 5 as non-tolerant. Donor-reactive T cell clones were identified using TCRbeta sequencing after a pre-transplant mixed lymphocyte reaction and were then followed in post-transplant blood. The subjects received no induction therapy and were kept on standard immunosuppression until randomization at 12-24 months post-transplant. Third party-reactive TCRbeta sequences from pre-transplant MLRs were also identified as an antigen-independent comparator for donor-reactive sequences. Of the eight recipients, a few were HCV-positive, while the remaining recipients had been transplanted for non-autoimmune, non-viral indications. Blood samples were collected pre-transplant, pre-randomization before withdrawal, and post-randomization after either full withdrawal or failed withdrawal. Tolerance meant complete immunosuppression withdrawal for at least one year without liver enzymes rising beyond twice the upper limit of normal.

Using immunoSEQ, frozen genomic DNA was subjected to high-throughput TCRbeta CDR3 sequencing, a process that included PCR amplification, mapping, bias correction and internal controls. The source study handled its data this way. Productive rearrangements were retained, and unique TCRbeta sequences were defined by the CDR3 nucleotide sequence together with the V and J gene. A sequence counted as donor-reactive only if the sequence showed at least 5-fold expansion in CFSE-low cells compared with unstimulated pre-transplant cells and had a frequency of at least 0.01%. Minimum frequency thresholds were set for each subject on the basis of the unstimulated sample with the lowest template count, so that a detection power of at least 90% was ensured. Repertoire turnover was measured by Jensen-Shannon divergence between the top 1000 TCRbeta sequences post- and pre-transplant. Two-sided Fisher's exact tests were used to test for changes in how often donor-reactive sequences were detected. Imported from immuneACCESS, the table was reduced by TCRdb to in-frame sequences with V and J called. These copies leave out some clones; in studies compared against another copy, an unresolved V gene accounts for under half, and the cause of the remainder is not known. Clone size and V and J calls were adopted from that table, with D and trimming inferred from the DNA. The sample includes about 74,000 clones, with 80% observed a single time. The ten largest account for over 0.45% of the sample.

The cysteine opens and the phenylalanine closes a CDR3 of 12 amino acids. Of all the DNA, just the CDR3 is kept, 36 bases in frame from base 1. CDR1 and CDR2 (LGHNA, YSLEER) derive from the germline V gene. V was cut back by 1 base and J by 4 bases, leaving a gap of 4 bases between them. In light of the paper, this sample's time point label describes: pre-transplant. Thawed unstimulated PBMCs were stained for CD3, CD4 and CD8 and FACS-sorted into CD3+CD4+ and CD3+CD8+ populations. Each of the 8 studied subjects was randomized to immunosuppression withdrawal. The Qiagen DNeasy Blood and Tissue Kit was used for genomic DNA isolation. Paper-wide results and their limitations: Low numbers of available donor cells limited the measurable donor-reactive repertoire in two subjects. When repertoire turnover was taken into account, detection of donor-reactive sequences was significantly reduced in 7 of 8 subjects for CD4 and in 8 of 8 subjects for CD8. Conclusions were preliminary, limited by small, heterogeneous patient numbers and non-standardized post-transplant time points. Donor-reactive sequences decreased more than third party-reactive sequences, which suggests partial antigen-specific deletion that was not related to withdrawal success. In most of the 8 subjects, circulating donor-reactive CD4 TCRbeta sequences decreased significantly after transplant, regardless of tolerance or HCV status. Without allograft tissue specimens, donor-reactive T cells may have migrated into the graft rather than being deleted.

Notes on this clone: Its antigen remains unidentified. Base qualities were left out, and no much larger clone turns up one base away.

The receptor chain draws on TRBV4-3 and TRBJ1-2; a confident D gene designation cannot be given. The specimen was CD4+ T cells from blood, collected before liver transplant. The sequence derives from a human donor who received a liver transplant. The CDR3 region: CASSQAGYGYTF. In nucleotide form, the sequence is TGCGCCAGCAGCCAAGCCGGCTATGGCTACACCTTC.